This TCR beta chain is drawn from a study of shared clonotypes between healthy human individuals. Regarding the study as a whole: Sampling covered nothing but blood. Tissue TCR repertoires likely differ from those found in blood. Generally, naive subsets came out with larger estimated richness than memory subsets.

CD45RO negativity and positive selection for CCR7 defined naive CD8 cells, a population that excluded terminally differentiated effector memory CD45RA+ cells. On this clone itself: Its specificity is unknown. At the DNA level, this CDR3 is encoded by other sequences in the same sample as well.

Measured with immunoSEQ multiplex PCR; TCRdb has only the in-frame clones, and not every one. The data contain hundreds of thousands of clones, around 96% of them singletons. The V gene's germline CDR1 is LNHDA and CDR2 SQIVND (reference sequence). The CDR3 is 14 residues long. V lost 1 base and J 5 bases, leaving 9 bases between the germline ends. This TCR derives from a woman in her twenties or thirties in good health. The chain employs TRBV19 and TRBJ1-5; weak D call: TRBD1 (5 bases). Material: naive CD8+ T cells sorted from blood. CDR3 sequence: CASSIGQGYQPQHF. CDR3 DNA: TGTGCCAGTAGTATAGGTCAGGGATATCAGCCCCAGCATTTT.